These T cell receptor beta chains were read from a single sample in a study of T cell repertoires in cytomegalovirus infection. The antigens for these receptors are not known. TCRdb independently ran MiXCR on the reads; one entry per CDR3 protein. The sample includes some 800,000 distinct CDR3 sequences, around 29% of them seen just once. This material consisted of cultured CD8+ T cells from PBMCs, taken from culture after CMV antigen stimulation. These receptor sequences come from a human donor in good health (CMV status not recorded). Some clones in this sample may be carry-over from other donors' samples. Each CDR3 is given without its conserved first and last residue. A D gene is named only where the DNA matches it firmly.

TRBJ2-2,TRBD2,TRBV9,ASSVTGLKTGELF
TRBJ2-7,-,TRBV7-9,ASSSGILSYEQY
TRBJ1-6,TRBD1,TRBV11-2,ASSLVGDSGNSPLH
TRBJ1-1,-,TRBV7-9,ASSLVRGDTEAF
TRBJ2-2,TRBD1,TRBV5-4,ASSGTGGLGELF
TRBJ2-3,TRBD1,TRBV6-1,ASSAGDRNTDTQY
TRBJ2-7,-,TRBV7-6,ASRGEGEQY
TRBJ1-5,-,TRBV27,ASQKDGGQPQH
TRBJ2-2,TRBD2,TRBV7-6,ASTTGLADTGELF
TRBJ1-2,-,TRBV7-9,ASSPRDGNF
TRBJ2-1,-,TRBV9,ASSDRDSLEVIDNEQF
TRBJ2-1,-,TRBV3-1,ASSQDLWARVPNEQF
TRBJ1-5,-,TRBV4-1,ASSSQGGDQPQH
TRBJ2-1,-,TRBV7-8,ASSLANRVGGNEQF
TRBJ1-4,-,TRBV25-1,ASLRQGFQDEKLF
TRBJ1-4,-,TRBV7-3,ASSPDGGEKLF
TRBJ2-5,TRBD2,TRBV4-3,ASSQVTGGMETQY
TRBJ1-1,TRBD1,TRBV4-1,ASSPGPLTGGDTEAF
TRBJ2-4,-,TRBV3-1,ASSQGTGTINIQY
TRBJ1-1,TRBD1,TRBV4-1,ASSQDWDSNTEAF
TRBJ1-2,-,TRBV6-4,ASSDSQRGYGYT
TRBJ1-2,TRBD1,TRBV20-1,SARDKGQGQLFYGYT
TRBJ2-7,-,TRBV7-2,ASSLQPMSSYEQY
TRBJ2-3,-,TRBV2,ASRGGRDTQY
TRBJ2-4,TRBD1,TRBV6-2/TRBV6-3,ASSYYRDRGAKNIQY
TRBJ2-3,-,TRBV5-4,ASSTRNTQY
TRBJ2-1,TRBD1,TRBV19,VSSRYGQDNEQF
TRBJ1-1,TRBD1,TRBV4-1,ASSPPLAGGAIRVDNTEAF
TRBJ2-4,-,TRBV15,ATSSPEEGENIQY
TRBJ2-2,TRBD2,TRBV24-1,ATQRGRNGELF
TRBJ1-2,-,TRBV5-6,ASTLGGNIWGYT
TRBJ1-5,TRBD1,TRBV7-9,ASSGGTEPSGQPQH
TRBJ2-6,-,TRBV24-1,ATSDSRVSGANVLT
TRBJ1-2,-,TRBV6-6,ASSYSKLGSNYGYT
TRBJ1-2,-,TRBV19,ASGGSVYGYT
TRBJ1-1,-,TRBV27,ASSFFGQEAF
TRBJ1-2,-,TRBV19,ASSMEGDYYGYT
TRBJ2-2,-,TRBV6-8,ASSYRANTGELF
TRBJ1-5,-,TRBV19,ASSKLGTNQPQH
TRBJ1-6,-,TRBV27,ASSLYRTASPLH
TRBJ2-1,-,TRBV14,ASSRKRIEQF
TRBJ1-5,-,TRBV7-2,ASSAGGTRPQH